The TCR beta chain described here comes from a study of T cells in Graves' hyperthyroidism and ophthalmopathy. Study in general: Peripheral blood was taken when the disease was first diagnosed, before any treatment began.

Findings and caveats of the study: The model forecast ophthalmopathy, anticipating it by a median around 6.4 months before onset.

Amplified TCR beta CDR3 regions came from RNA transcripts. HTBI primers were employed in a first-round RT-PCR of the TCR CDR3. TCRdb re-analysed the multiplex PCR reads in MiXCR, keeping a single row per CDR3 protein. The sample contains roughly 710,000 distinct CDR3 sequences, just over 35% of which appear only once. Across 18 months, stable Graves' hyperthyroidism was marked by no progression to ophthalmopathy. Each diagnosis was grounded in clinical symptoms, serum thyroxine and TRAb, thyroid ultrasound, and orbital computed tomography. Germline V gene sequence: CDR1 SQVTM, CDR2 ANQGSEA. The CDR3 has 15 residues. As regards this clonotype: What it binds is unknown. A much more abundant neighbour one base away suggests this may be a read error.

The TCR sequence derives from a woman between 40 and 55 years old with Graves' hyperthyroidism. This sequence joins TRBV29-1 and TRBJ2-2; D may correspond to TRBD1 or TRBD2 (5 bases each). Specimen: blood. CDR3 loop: CSAGRGNANTGELLF. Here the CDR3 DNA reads TGCAGCGCCGGAAGGGGTAACGCGAACACCGGGGAGCTGCTTTTT.